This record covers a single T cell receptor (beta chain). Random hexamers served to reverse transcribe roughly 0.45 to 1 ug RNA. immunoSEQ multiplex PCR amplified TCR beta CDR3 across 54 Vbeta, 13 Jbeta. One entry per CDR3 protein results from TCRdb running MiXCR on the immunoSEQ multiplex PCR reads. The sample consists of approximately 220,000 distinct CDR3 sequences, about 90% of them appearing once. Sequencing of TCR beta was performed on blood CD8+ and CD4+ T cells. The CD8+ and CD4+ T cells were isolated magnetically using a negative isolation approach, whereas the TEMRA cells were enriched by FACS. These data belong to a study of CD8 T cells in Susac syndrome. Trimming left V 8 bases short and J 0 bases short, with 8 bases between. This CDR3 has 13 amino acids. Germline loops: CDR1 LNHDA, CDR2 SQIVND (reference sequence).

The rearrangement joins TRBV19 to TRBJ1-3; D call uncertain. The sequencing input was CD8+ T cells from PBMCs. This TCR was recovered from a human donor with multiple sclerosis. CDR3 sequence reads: CASRWPSGNTIYF. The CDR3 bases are TGTGCCAGTCGTTGGCCCTCTGGAAACACCATATATTTT.